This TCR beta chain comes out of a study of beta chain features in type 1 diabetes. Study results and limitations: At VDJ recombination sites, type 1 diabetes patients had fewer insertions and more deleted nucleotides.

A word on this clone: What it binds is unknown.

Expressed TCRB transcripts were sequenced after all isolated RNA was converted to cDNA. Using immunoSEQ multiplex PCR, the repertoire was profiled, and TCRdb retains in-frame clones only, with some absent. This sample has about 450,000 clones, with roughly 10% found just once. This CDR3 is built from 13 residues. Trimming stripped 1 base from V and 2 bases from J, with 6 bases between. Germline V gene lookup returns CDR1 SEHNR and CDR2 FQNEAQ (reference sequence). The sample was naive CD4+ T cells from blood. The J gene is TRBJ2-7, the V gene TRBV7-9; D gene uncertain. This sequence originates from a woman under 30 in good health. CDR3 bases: TGTGCCAGCAGCTTAGAACGGACCTACGAGCAGTACGTC. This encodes CASSLERTYEQYV.